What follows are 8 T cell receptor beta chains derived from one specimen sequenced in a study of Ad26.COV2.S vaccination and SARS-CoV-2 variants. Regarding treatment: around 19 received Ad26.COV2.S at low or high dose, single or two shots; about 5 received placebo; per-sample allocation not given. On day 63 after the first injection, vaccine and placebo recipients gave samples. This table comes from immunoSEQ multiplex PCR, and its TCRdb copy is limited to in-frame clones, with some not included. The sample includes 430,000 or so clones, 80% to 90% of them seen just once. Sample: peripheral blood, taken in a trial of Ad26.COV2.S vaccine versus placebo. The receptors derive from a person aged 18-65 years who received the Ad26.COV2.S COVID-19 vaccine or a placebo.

This CDR3 is CSVEGRGWDNEQFF. As DNA, the CDR3 is TGCAGCGTTGAAGGTAGGGGTTGGGACAATGAGCAGTTCTTC. J is TRBJ2-1 and V is TRBV29-1, with D tentatively TRBD1 (5 bases). Between the trimmed V and J ends, which lost 1 base and 5 bases, there was a span of 12 bases. CDR1 is SQVTM and CDR2 is ANQGSEA in the germline V gene. The CDR3 consists of 14 residues.

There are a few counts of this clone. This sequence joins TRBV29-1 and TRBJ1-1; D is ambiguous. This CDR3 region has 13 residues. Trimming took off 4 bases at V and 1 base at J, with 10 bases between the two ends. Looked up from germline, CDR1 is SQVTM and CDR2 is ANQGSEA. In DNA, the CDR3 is TGCAGCGTTGGTCAGATGCGGAACACTGAAGCTTTCTTT. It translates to CSVGQMRNTEAFF.

The chain's CDR3 is CASSPMGGPQTETQYF. CDR3 bases: TGTGCCAGCTCACCAATGGGGGGACCTCAGACGGAGACCCAGTACTTC. The genes are TRBV18 and TRBJ2-5, with a weak D call TRBD2 (6 bases). Germline V gene sequence: CDR1 KGHSH, CDR2 LQKENI. The CDR3 has 16 residues. The V end was cut by 2 bases, the J end by 5 bases, with 18 bases between.

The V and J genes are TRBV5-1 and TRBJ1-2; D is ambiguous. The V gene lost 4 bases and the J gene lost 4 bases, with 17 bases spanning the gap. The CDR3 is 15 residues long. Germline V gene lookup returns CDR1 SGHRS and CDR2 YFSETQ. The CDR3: CASSLGQIPSYGYTF. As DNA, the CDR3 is TGCGCCAGCAGCCTGGGCCAAATACCTTCCTATGGCTACACCTTC.

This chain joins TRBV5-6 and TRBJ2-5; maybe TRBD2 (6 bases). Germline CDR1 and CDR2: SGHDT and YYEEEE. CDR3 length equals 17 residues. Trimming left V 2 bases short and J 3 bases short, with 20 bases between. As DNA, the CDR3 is TGTGCCAGCAGCTTCAAAGGGCGGCGTGGCGGGGAAGAGACCCAGTACTTC. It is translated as CASSFKGRRGGEETQYF.

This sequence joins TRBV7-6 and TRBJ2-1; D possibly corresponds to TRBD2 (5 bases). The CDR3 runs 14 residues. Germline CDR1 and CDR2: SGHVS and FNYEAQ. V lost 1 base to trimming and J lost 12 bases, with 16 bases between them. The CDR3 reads CASSLVFRGRAQFF. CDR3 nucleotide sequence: TGTGCCAGCAGCTTAGTCTTCCGGGGTAGGGCGCAGTTCTTC.

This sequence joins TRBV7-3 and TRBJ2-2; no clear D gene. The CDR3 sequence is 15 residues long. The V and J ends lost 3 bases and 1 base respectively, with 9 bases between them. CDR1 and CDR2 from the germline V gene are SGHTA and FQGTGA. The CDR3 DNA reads TGTGCCAGCAGCTTCCAAGGCGGGAACACCGGGGAGCTGTTTTTT. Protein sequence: CASSFQGGNTGELFF.

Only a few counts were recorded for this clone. The chain's CDR3 is CASSVSLGNEQFF. Written as DNA, the CDR3 is TGTGCCAGCAGCGTAAGTCTCGGGAATGAGCAGTTCTTC. This chain joins TRBV9 and TRBJ2-1; D gene unclear. Germline CDR1 SGDLS, CDR2 YYNGEE. The ends were cut back, 1 base at V and 7 bases at J, with 9 bases in the middle. The CDR3 is 13 residues long.